The subject of this entry is one TCR beta chain. This entry is derived from a study of CD8 T cells in Susac syndrome. This CDR3 spans 12 amino acids. Trimming removed 6 bases from V and 6 bases from J; junction bases left unmatched: 3. The germline V gene encodes CDR1 SEHNR and CDR2 FQNEAQ (reference sequence). The authors reverse transcribed roughly 0.5 to 1 ug RNA with random hexamers. Amplification of TCR beta CDR3 was carried out by immunoSEQ multiplex PCR, which covered 54 Vbeta and 13 Jbeta segments. Each CDR3 protein gets one entry after TCRdb re-called the immunoSEQ multiplex PCR reads with MiXCR. This table has about 240,000 distinct CDR3 sequences, 90% to 97% appearing once.

This sequence originates from a human donor with Susac syndrome. Material for sequencing was CD4+ T cells from PBMCs. The V call is TRBV7-9, the J call TRBJ2-3, with 7 bases fitting TRBD1. CDR3 bases: TGTGCCAGCAGAACAGGGGCCGATACGCAGTATTTT. Residues: CASRTGADTQYF.